Listed here are 20 T cell receptor beta chains from one sample, sequenced in a study of cytomegalovirus exposure and HLA in healthy donors. Use of 60 Vbeta and 13 Jbeta primers characterized the PCR. The assay was immunoSEQ multiplex PCR, and TCRdb's table has in-frame clones only and misses some. The sample shows 200,000 to 250,000 clones, less than 85% of them seen only once. Sequenced sample: PBMCs. The receptors were sampled from a man younger than 35 in good health and CMV-seronegative.

The V and J genes are TRBV6-1 and TRBJ1-1; maybe TRBD1 (5 bases). Germline CDR1 reads MNHNS; CDR2 reads SASEGT. The CDR3 is made up of 14 amino acids. V was trimmed by 4 bases and J by 2 bases, leaving 11 bases between them. In DNA form, the CDR3 reads TGTGCCAGCAGTGTGAGCAGGGAAAACACTGAAGCTTTCTTT. This encodes CASSVSRENTEAFF.

CDR3 protein: CASSEGSGYNSPLHF. The DNA for the CDR3 is TGTGCCAGCAGCGAGGGATCGGGATATAATTCACCCCTCCACTTT. The rearrangement joins TRBV9 to TRBJ1-6; D is uncertain. The CDR3 loop spans 15 amino acids. V was clipped by 3 bases and J by 4 bases, with 11 bases between them. The V gene's germline CDR1 is SGDLS and CDR2 YYNGEE.

The J gene is TRBJ2-6, the V gene TRBV9; perhaps TRBD2 as D (5 bases). Between the trimmed V and J ends, which lost 2 bases and 3 bases, there was a span of 9 bases. Looked up from germline, CDR1 is SGDLS and CDR2 is YYNGEE. The CDR3 is 15 amino acids. CDR3 DNA: TGTGCCAGCAGCGTTGACGGGGATGGGGCCAACGTCCTGACTTTC. As protein: CASSVDGDGANVLTF.

The chain is built from TRBV11-2 and TRBJ2-5; 7 nucleotides match TRBD1. V gave up 5 bases and J gave up 4 bases; unmatched junction bases: 4. Germline V gives CDR1 SGHAT, CDR2 FQNNGV. This CDR3 region has 13 residues. CDR3 sequence (DNA): TGTGCCAGCAGCGTAGGGGACAGAGAGACCCAGTACTTC. Protein: CASSVGDRETQYF.

The chain recombines TRBV5-1 with TRBJ2-3; 8 bases fit TRBD2. Germline V lookup: CDR1 SGHRS, CDR2 YFSETQ. The CDR3 loop spans 15 amino acids. Trimming cost V 0 bases and J 5 bases; bases outside gene matches: 5. CDR3 loop: CASSLDSGMGDTQYF. CDR3 in DNA: TGCGCCAGCAGCTTGGATAGCGGGATGGGAGATACGCAGTATTTT.

The chain joins TRBV11-2 to TRBJ1-3; D uncertain. This CDR3 is built from 14 residues. V dropped 5 bases and J dropped 4 bases, with 12 bases sitting between them. Germline CDR1 and CDR2: SGHAT and FQNNGV. The CDR3 DNA sequence: TGTGCCAGCAGCCACTCCAAGCCAGGAAACACCATATATTTT. It yields the protein CASSHSKPGNTIYF.

V is TRBV19 and J is TRBJ1-1; 9 bases align to TRBD1. Germline V gene data show CDR1 as LNHDA and CDR2 as SQIVND (reference sequence). V shed 5 bases, J shed 2 bases, and the junction held 9 bases outside the gene matches. The length of the CDR3 is 16 residues. CDR3 nucleotide sequence: TGTGCCAGTAGTTCCGGGACAGGGATGGGAAACACTGAAGCTTTCTTT. This sequence encodes CASSSGTGMGNTEAFF.

The genes are TRBV9 and TRBJ2-3; 11 nucleotides line up with TRBD2. Germline V gene data show CDR1 as SGDLS and CDR2 as YYNGEE. Trimming cost V 4 bases and J 1 base; bases outside gene matches: 11. There are 18 residues in the CDR3. The CDR3: CASSPQGGSGRGTDTQYF. In nucleotides, the CDR3 is TGTGCCAGCAGCCCCCAAGGGGGTAGCGGGAGGGGCACAGATACGCAGTATTTT. Looking up the rest from reference TRBV9 and TRBJ2-3 gives the full variable domain: DSGVTQTPKHLITATGQRVTLRCSPRSGDLSVYWYQQSLDQGLQFLIQYYNGEERAKGNILERFSAQQFPDLHSELNLSSLELGDSALYFCASSPQGGSGRGTDTQYFGPGTRLTVL.

The V gene is TRBV10-1, the J gene TRBJ1-2; tentative D call: TRBD1 (6 bases). CDR3 size: 14 residues. V was cut by 6 bases and J by 6 bases, with 17 bases left in between. The germline V gene encodes CDR1 WNHNN and CDR2 SYGVQD (reference sequence). As DNA, the CDR3 is TGCGCCAGCAGCCCCCTGGGGCGGGGGCATGGCTACACCTTC. Protein: CASSPLGRGHGYTF.

This chain links TRBV11-3 with TRBJ1-2; TRBD1 matches 7 bases. Germline assignment: CDR1 SGHNT and CDR2 YENEEA. The V gene end was trimmed by 3 bases and the J gene end by 5 bases; junction bases not matched to a gene: 3. The CDR3 spans 13 residues. The CDR3 nucleotides read TGTGCCAGCAGCTTTCCAGGGGGGTATGGCTACACCTTC. It yields the protein CASSFPGGYGYTF.

In its sample, this clone was seen a few times. The chain employs TRBV11-2 and TRBJ1-2, with D perhaps TRBD1 (5 bases). The V and J ends lost 5 bases and 7 bases respectively, with 11 bases between them. In germline, CDR1 is SGHAT, CDR2 FQNNGV. CDR3 length: 12 amino acids. CDR3 sequence reads: CASSRQWGGYTF. For the CDR3, the DNA is TGTGCCAGCAGCCGACAGTGGGGTGGCTACACCTTC.

The CDR3 bases are TGTGCCAGCAGCCGAGGGACTAGCGGGGCGGATACGCAGTATTTT. Its protein product is CASSRGTSGADTQYF. The V and J genes are TRBV7-3 and TRBJ2-3, with 13 bases that match TRBD2. The CDR3 has 15 residues. CDR1 and CDR2 (germline): SGHTA, FQGTGA. Germline trimming cut 5 bases from V and 6 bases from J; bases unmatched to any gene: 5.

This clone came up a few times. The chain joins TRBV2 to TRBJ2-7; the match to TRBD1 covers 7 bases. The CDR3 runs to 14 residues. V dropped 6 bases and J dropped 0; count of bases not matched to a gene: 5. Germline-derived CDR1 and CDR2 are SNHLY and FYNNEI. CDR3 nucleotide sequence: TGTGCCAGCAGGCCGGACAGGAGCTCCTACGAGCAGTACTTC. This gives the protein CASRPDRSSYEQYF.

V is TRBV7-9 and J is TRBJ2-1; 14 bases map to TRBD2. Germline CDR1 reads SEHNR; CDR2 reads FQNEAQ (reference sequence). Trimming removed 4 bases from V and 3 bases from J; junction bases left unmatched: 8. The CDR3 runs 18 residues. The CDR3 DNA follows: TGTGCCAGCAGCTCGCCCCCCGGGACTAGCGGGAGCTACAATGAGCAGTTCTTC. Protein product: CASSSPPGTSGSYNEQFF. Supplemented by reference TRBV7-9 and TRBJ2-1, the full variable domain reads DTGVSQNPRHKITKRGQNVTFRCDPISEHNRLYWYRQTLGQGPEFLTYFQNEAQLEKSRLLSDRFSAERPKGSFSTLEIQRTEQGDSAMYLCASSSPPGTSGSYNEQFFGPGTRLTVL.

This chain joins TRBV2 and TRBJ1-3; D might be TRBD1 (5 bases). V lost 8 bases, J lost 3 bases, and 14 bases lay in between. The germline gives CDR1 SNHLY, CDR2 FYNNEI. This CDR3 has 14 residues. Here the CDR3 DNA reads TGTGCCAGCTTGAAGGGGAAAGTTGGAAACACCATATATTTT. Its protein product is CASLKGKVGNTIYF.

Only a few counts were recorded for this clone. The CDR3 coding sequence is TGTGCCAGTAGGAGCGTAGGACAGTACGTCACTGAAGCTTTCTTT. It yields the protein CASRSVGQYVTEAFF. The rearrangement links TRBV19 to TRBJ1-1, with a weak D call TRBD1 (6 bases). V was pared by 6 bases and J by 4 bases, with 18 bases between. CDR3 length: 15 amino acids. In germline, CDR1 is LNHDA, CDR2 SQIVND (reference sequence).

V gene TRBV11-3 combines with J gene TRBJ1-3; D is possibly TRBD1 (6 bases). The CDR3 runs 15 residues. Germline V gene data show CDR1 as SGHNT and CDR2 as YENEEA. The V end was cut by 6 bases, the J end by 0 bases, with 12 bases between. CDR3 DNA sequence: TGTGCCAGCAGTGCGCAGGGGTCCTCTGGAAACACCATATATTTT. It is translated as CASSAQGSSGNTIYF.

The chain uses TRBV15 and TRBJ2-2, with D perhaps matching TRBD2 (7 bases). This CDR3 spans 15 amino acids. V lost 8 bases to trimming and J lost 7 bases, with 20 bases between them. CDR1 is LNHNV, CDR2 YYDKDF, per germline (reference sequence). CDR3 in amino acids: CATAVGAGVYGELFF. Written as DNA, the CDR3 is TGTGCCACCGCGGTGGGGGCGGGAGTCTACGGGGAGCTGTTTTTT.

This clone showed up just once. This sequence joins TRBV9 and TRBJ1-3; 8 bases align to TRBD1. CDR3 length: 14 amino acids. The V gene end was trimmed by 3 bases and the J gene end by 3 bases; junction bases not matched to a gene: 2. Germline assignment: CDR1 SGDLS and CDR2 YYNGEE. CDR3 sequence: CASSGQGHGNTIYF. DNA of the CDR3: TGTGCCAGCAGCGGACAGGGGCATGGAAACACCATATATTTT.

The V call is TRBV27, the J call TRBJ2-5, with 7 bases lining up with TRBD2. The J call may be in error: the DNA end matches TRBJ2-7 better. Looked up from germline, CDR1 is MNHEY and CDR2 is SMNVEV (reference sequence). The CDR3 is made up of 14 amino acids. The CDR3 sequence is CASSLAGASYEQYF. CDR3 nucleotide sequence: TGTGCCAGCAGTTTAGCGGGAGCCTCCTACGAGCAGTACTTC.